One sample yielded the 29 T cell receptor beta chains listed below, sequenced in a study of technical replicates of blood from a handful of donors. Sequencing used immunoSEQ multiplex PCR; TCRdb keeps in-frame clones, though not all of them. The sample holds 95,000 to 100,000 clones, almost 96% seen once. The sequenced material came from T cells isolated from PBMCs. These receptors were obtained from a human donor in good health.

This chain connects TRBV5-1 to TRBJ2-7; TRBD2 matches 10 bases. Germline V gives CDR1 SGHRS, CDR2 YFSETQ. This CDR3 is built from 14 residues. The junction had 1 base not matched to a gene; V was cut back by 4 bases and J by 0 bases. The CDR3 protein is CASSPSGSSYEQYF. DNA of the CDR3: TGCGCCAGCAGCCCTAGCGGGAGCTCCTACGAGCAGTACTTC.

V gene TRBV6-1 combines with J gene TRBJ2-5; 11 nucleotides line up with TRBD2. Losses at the gene ends were 4 bases for V and 3 bases for J; bases not matched to a gene: 4. CDR1 and CDR2 from the germline V gene are MNHNS and SASEGT. The CDR3 has 15 amino acids. CDR3 in DNA: TGTGCCAGCAGTGCCGCTAGCGGGGGGAAAGAGACCCAGTACTTC. As protein: CASSAASGGKETQYF.

The J gene is TRBJ2-5, the V gene TRBV5-1, with a possible D match to TRBD1 (7 bases). CDR1 is SGHRS and CDR2 is YFSETQ in the germline V gene. The CDR3 loop spans 16 amino acids. V was pared by 4 bases and J by 4 bases, with 20 bases between. CDR3 coding DNA: TGCGCCAGCAGCCCTCAGGAGGGGGCGGGCGGAGAGACCCAGTACTTC. Translated: CASSPQEGAGGETQYF.

The chain couples TRBV2 to TRBJ1-5; D unclear. This CDR3 spans 15 amino acids. Germline loops: CDR1 SNHLY, CDR2 FYNNEI. Trimming pared 6 bases from V and 0 bases from J, leaving 12 bases between. The CDR3 nucleotides are TGTGCCAGCAGCGCTTCGGGATATAGCAATCAGCCCCAGCATTTT. Translation: CASSASGYSNQPQHF.

V gene TRBV6-4 combines with J gene TRBJ2-3; perhaps TRBD2 as D (7 bases). Germline CDR1 is MRHNA and CDR2 is SNTAGT. The CDR3 is 18 residues long. The V and J ends lost 0 bases and 1 base respectively, with 17 bases between them. The CDR3 spells CASSDSLRGGSGTDTQYF. Here the CDR3 DNA reads TGTGCCAGCAGTGACTCACTCCGCGGGGGCTCGGGCACAGATACGCAGTATTTT.

V usage is TRBV28 and J usage is TRBJ2-1; 7 bases fit TRBD2. The CDR3 sequence is 15 residues long. Germline lookup yields CDR1 MDHEN and CDR2 SYDVKM. J lost 4 bases, V lost 6 bases, and 9 bases had no gene match. The CDR3 reads CASSSVSGLYNEQFF. The CDR3 DNA follows: TGTGCCAGCAGCTCGGTTAGCGGGCTTTACAATGAGCAGTTCTTC.

This chain uses TRBV12-5 with TRBJ2-7; 10 bases align to TRBD1. This CDR3 has 13 residues. J gave up 6 bases and V 7 bases, and 6 bases lay outside the gene matches. CDR1 LGHNT and CDR2 FRNRAP come from the germline V gene. The CDR3 spells CASEAGTGAEQYF. The CDR3 region has the DNA TGTGCTAGTGAAGCCGGGACAGGGGCCGAGCAGTACTTC.

This sequence joins TRBV28 and TRBJ1-3; no reliable D call. V was shortened by 2 bases and J by 8 bases, with 4 bases between the two germline ends. CDR1 and CDR2 from the germline V gene are MDHEN and SYDVKM. This CDR3 is built from 11 residues. In nucleotides, the CDR3 is TGTGCCAGCAGTTTAGACTACACCATATATTTT. Protein: CASSLDYTIYF.

The rearrangement joins TRBV4-1 to TRBJ2-1; 14 bases fit TRBD2. The trim removed 0 bases at V and 7 bases at J, leaving 5 bases unmatched. Germline CDR1 MGHRA, CDR2 YSYEKL. The CDR3 is made up of 17 amino acids. CDR3 residues: CASSQEWTSGGRNEQFF. In nucleotides, the CDR3 is TGCGCCAGCAGCCAAGAATGGACTAGCGGGGGGAGGAATGAGCAGTTCTTC.

The CDR3 DNA sequence: TGCGCCAGCAGCTTGGTTGTAGCGGGAGGATTGGGAGAGACCCAGTACTTC. Translation gives CASSLVVAGGLGETQYF. The chain carries TRBV5-1 and TRBJ2-5, with 10 positions matching TRBD2. V shed 0 bases, J shed 4 bases, and the junction held 9 bases outside the gene matches. CDR1 and CDR2 from the germline V gene are SGHRS and YFSETQ. This CDR3 has 17 residues.

The chain couples TRBV5-4 to TRBJ1-4; 8 nucleotides agree with TRBD1. The CDR3 spans 14 residues. Trimming at V came to 2 bases and at J to 6 bases, leaving 3 bases not matched to a gene. The germline CDR1 and CDR2 sequences are SGHNT and YYREEE (reference sequence). In DNA form, the CDR3 reads TGTGCCAGCAGCTTTGACAGGGGCGATGAAAAACTGTTTTTT. It yields the protein CASSFDRGDEKLFF.

V usage is TRBV18 and J usage is TRBJ2-1; 9 bases are a match to TRBD1. With 3 bases clipped from V and 3 bases from J, the junction kept 18 bases outside the gene matches. Germline V gene sequence: CDR1 KGHSH, CDR2 LQKENI. The CDR3 covers 20 residues. The CDR3 sequence is CASSPTTGTGRTSGYNEQFF. In nucleotides, the CDR3 is TGTGCCAGCTCACCTACAACCGGGACAGGGCGCACCTCAGGCTACAATGAGCAGTTCTTC.

The chain links TRBV2 to TRBJ1-5, with D unclear. Germline V gene lookup returns CDR1 SNHLY and CDR2 FYNNEI. Deletions cut 3 bases from V and 3 bases from J, with 3 bases between. The CDR3 sequence is 12 residues long. CDR3 protein: CASSDHNQPQHF. The CDR3 DNA sequence: TGTGCCAGCAGTGACCACAATCAGCCCCAGCATTTT.

The chain recombines TRBV5-4 with TRBJ2-3; 7 nucleotides agree with TRBD2. CDR1 is SGHNT, CDR2 YYREEE, per germline (reference sequence). The V and J ends lost 0 bases and 5 bases, in that order; junction bases with no gene match: 9. CDR3 length: 16 amino acids. Here the CDR3 DNA reads TGTGCCAGCAGCTTGGGGAAGCGGGAAGCGATAGATACGCAGTATTTT. Its translation: CASSLGKREAIDTQYF.

The chain recombines TRBV7-9 with TRBJ2-7; 10 bases are a match to TRBD1. Per the germline V gene, CDR1 is SEHNR and CDR2 is FQNEAQ (reference sequence). The length of the CDR3 is 17 residues. Trimming took 3 bases from V and 0 from J; bases not matched to a gene: 8. The CDR3 loop is CASSFLGQGVTSYEQYF. The CDR3 DNA reads TGTGCCAGCAGCTTTCTCGGACAGGGGGTAACCTCCTACGAGCAGTACTTC.

V is TRBV28 and J is TRBJ2-7, with D tentatively TRBD1 (5 bases). Germline loops: CDR1 MDHEN, CDR2 SYDVKM. V lost 7 bases, J lost 1 base, and 8 bases lay in between. The CDR3 totals 12 residues. CDR3 sequence: CASNSGSYEQYF. In nucleotides, the CDR3 is TGTGCCAGCAATTCAGGGTCCTACGAGCAGTACTTC.

The table lists this clone with a count of one. V is TRBV12-5 and J is TRBJ2-7, with no clear D. The V and J ends lost 6 bases and 5 bases respectively, with 11 bases between them. Per germline, CDR1 LGHNT and CDR2 FRNRAP. The CDR3 covers 12 residues. In nucleotides, the CDR3 is TGTGCTAGTGGCCAAATTTTAGACGAGCAGTACTTC. Translating gives CASGQILDEQYF.

The chain has TRBV7-9 and TRBJ2-3, with D possibly TRBD2 on 5 matching bases. This CDR3 is built from 15 residues. With 3 bases removed from V and 5 bases from J, the gap between germline ends came to 15 bases. Looked up from germline, CDR1 is SEHNR and CDR2 is FQNEAQ (reference sequence). CDR3 in amino acids: CASSFRAGVQDTQYF. CDR3 sequence (DNA): TGTGCCAGCAGCTTTAGGGCGGGCGTCCAAGATACGCAGTATTTT.

This clone has a single count. The chain joins TRBV2 to TRBJ2-1, with 12 bases identical to TRBD2. Germline CDR1 reads SNHLY; CDR2 reads FYNNEI. Trimming cost V 8 bases and J 1 base; bases outside gene matches: 18. This CDR3 contains 20 residues. CDR3 residues: CASVDVGGLAGKRSYNEQFF. The CDR3 nucleotides read TGTGCCAGCGTTGACGTTGGTGGACTAGCGGGGAAGAGGTCCTACAATGAGCAGTTCTTC.

This clone was recorded only once. This rearrangement joins TRBV30 to TRBJ2-7, with 10 bases matching TRBD1. The CDR3 extends over 14 amino acids. With V trimmed by 3 bases and J by 6 bases, 8 bases remained unmatched. CDR1 and CDR2 (germline): GTSNPN, SVGIG (reference sequence). DNA for the CDR3: TGTGCCTGGAGCACGACAGGGGGCGGTTTCGAGCAGTACTTC. It codes for CAWSTTGGGFEQYF.

V gene TRBV6-5 combines with J gene TRBJ2-7; 9 positions agree with TRBD1. Germline trimming cut 5 bases from V and 5 bases from J; bases unmatched to any gene: 7. Germline CDR1 reads MNHEY; CDR2 reads SVGAGI. The CDR3 length is 14 residues. The CDR3 bases are TGTGCCAGCAGTAAAGGACAGGGGATTGACGAGCAGTACTTC. Its translation: CASSKGQGIDEQYF.

V gene TRBV28 combines with J gene TRBJ1-6; D is undetermined. Germline assignment: CDR1 MDHEN and CDR2 SYDVKM. The CDR3 totals 15 residues. V was trimmed by 7 bases and J by 7 bases, leaving 17 bases between them. The DNA of the CDR3 is TGTGCCAGCACCATCTTCGGGGAGCAGAATTCACCCCTCCACTTT. Translating it yields CASTIFGEQNSPLHF.

The chain has TRBV5-1 and TRBJ2-5, with D perhaps matching TRBD1 (6 bases). The V end was cut by 0 bases, the J end by 5 bases, with 14 bases between. Germline-derived CDR1 and CDR2 are SGHRS and YFSETQ. CDR3 length: 15 residues. The CDR3 spells CASSLGLAQGETQYF. Written as DNA, the CDR3 is TGCGCCAGCAGCTTGGGTCTCGCCCAGGGGGAGACCCAGTACTTC.

The chain carries TRBV12-2 and TRBJ1-2. TRBV12-2 is recorded as a pseudogene. CDR3 length: 14 residues. The DNA for the CDR3 is TGTGCAAGTCGCCCACCCCGGGGGAGGAACGGCTACACCTTC. Protein: CASRPPRGRNGYTF.

The rearrangement links TRBV2 to TRBJ2-1; 9 positions match TRBD1. CDR3 length equals 14 residues. Trimming at V came to 7 bases and at J to 6 bases, leaving 7 bases not matched to a gene. Germline CDR1 SNHLY, CDR2 FYNNEI. The CDR3 sequence: CASKGGTGFNEQFF. The CDR3 DNA reads TGTGCCAGCAAAGGCGGGACAGGGTTCAATGAGCAGTTCTTC.

The chain uses TRBV18 and TRBJ1-3, with D tentatively TRBD1 (6 bases). The germline V gene has CDR1 KGHSH and CDR2 LQKENI. The CDR3 contains 17 residues. Trimming removed 1 base at V and 0 bases at J, with 13 bases between. The CDR3 nucleotides are TGTGCCAGCTCACCACGGGGACATTCTTCCTCTGGAAACACCATATATTTT. Protein: CASSPRGHSSSGNTIYF.

The rearrangement joins TRBV5-1 to TRBJ2-7; D is ambiguous. The CDR3 totals 13 residues. The V and J ends lost 4 bases and 5 bases respectively, with 13 bases between them. CDR1 SGHRS and CDR2 YFSETQ come from the germline V gene. This CDR3 reads CASSPLQANEQYF. CDR3 sequence (DNA): TGCGCCAGCAGCCCCCTGCAAGCGAACGAGCAGTACTTC.

This clone appeared a single time. This chain joins TRBV7-9 and TRBJ1-2; D not resolved. V lost 1 base to trimming and J lost 7 bases, with 7 bases between them. CDR3 length: 12 residues. The germline gives CDR1 SEHNR, CDR2 FQNEAQ (reference sequence). CDR3 loop: CASSLEAGGYTF. The CDR3 nucleotides read TGTGCCAGCAGCTTAGAGGCAGGTGGCTACACCTTC.

The chain links TRBV18 to TRBJ2-7, with D maybe TRBD1 (6 bases). Trimming cost V 2 bases and J 2 bases, with 13 bases left between them. Germline-derived CDR1 and CDR2 are KGHSH and LQKENI. This CDR3 spans 15 amino acids. In nucleotides, the CDR3 is TGTGCCAGCTCACCAGAGGGACACCTAGCCTACGAGCAGTACTTC. It is translated as CASSPEGHLAYEQYF.